What follows are 10 T cell receptor beta chains derived from one specimen sequenced in a study of T-cell reconstitution after alpha-beta-depleted transplantation in children. Unique molecular identifiers featured in how the TCRbeta library was prepared. Via MiXCR, TCRdb re-called the PCR reads, giving one row per CDR3 protein. This repertoire shows 190,000 or so distinct CDR3 sequences, around 7% found once; its top ten account for 3%. Sequenced material: PBMCs from the stem cell graft donor, taken from the stem cell graft. These receptors were taken from a human donor who donated a stem cell graft to a child with Wiskott-Aldrich syndrome.

This clonotype was recorded many times. The rearrangement links TRBV20-1 to TRBJ1-2, with D tentatively TRBD1 (5 bases). The CDR3 consists of 14 residues. The ends were cut back, 0 bases at V and 6 bases at J, with 14 bases in the middle. Germline V gene sequence: CDR1 DFQATT, CDR2 SNEGSKA (reference sequence). DNA of the CDR3: TGCAGTGCTAGAGATCTAAGGGGTGGGAATGGCTACACCTTC. This sequence encodes CSARDLRGGNGYTF.

In this sample, this clonotype turned up many times. The chain is built from TRBV5-5 and TRBJ2-7; the match to TRBD2 covers 8 bases. CDR1 is SGHKS and CDR2 is YYEKEE in the germline V gene (reference sequence). The CDR3 covers 15 residues. V shed 0 bases, J shed 2 bases, and the junction held 4 bases outside the gene matches. CDR3 region: CASSLGAGGAYEQYF. As DNA, the CDR3 is TGTGCCAGCAGCTTGGGTGCGGGAGGCGCCTACGAGCAGTACTTC.

V is TRBV6-2 or TRBV6-3 and J is TRBJ1-1; 8 positions match TRBD1. The junction had 9 bases not matched to a gene; V was cut back by 3 bases and J by 0 bases. The CDR3 runs to 17 residues. The germline gives CDR1 MNHEY, CDR2 SVGEGT. In DNA form, the CDR3 reads TGTGCCAGCAGTTATCTCCAGGGGGCCCTTATGAACACTGAAGCTTTCTTT. This encodes CASSYLQGALMNTEAFF.

This clonotype appeared many times. The chain uses TRBV7-7 and TRBJ2-1, with D perhaps assigned TRBD1 or TRBD2 (5 bases each). The CDR3 consists of 13 residues. V gave up 5 bases and J gave up 10 bases, with 15 bases separating them. The germline gives CDR1 SSHAT, CDR2 FNYEAQ (reference sequence). The CDR3 spells CASSLSRGREQFF. Here the CDR3 DNA reads TGTGCCAGCAGCCTATCCCGGGGACGGGAGCAGTTCTTC.

This clonotype was seen at least ten times. The chain recombines TRBV7-8 with TRBJ2-6; D ambiguous. The V and J ends lost 5 bases and 0 bases respectively, with 14 bases between them. CDR1 and CDR2 from the germline V gene are SGHVS and FQNEAQ. The CDR3 runs to 17 residues. The CDR3 is CASSPRAVISGANVLTF. The CDR3 DNA is TGTGCCAGCAGCCCAAGGGCAGTAATCTCTGGGGCCAACGTCCTGACTTTC.

This clonotype was counted at least ten times. V usage is TRBV18 and J usage is TRBJ1-1; D gene ambiguous. Germline V gene data show CDR1 as KGHSH and CDR2 as LQKENI. The CDR3 is made up of 15 amino acids. The ends were cut back, 4 bases at V and 2 bases at J, with 14 bases in the middle. This chain's CDR3 is CASSRNRVGNTEAFF. Written as DNA, the CDR3 is TGTGCCAGCTCACGGAACCGGGTGGGAAACACTGAAGCTTTCTTT.

This clonotype was found a few times. The chain couples TRBV6-5 to TRBJ2-7; D remains ambiguous. Trimming removed 1 base from V and 0 bases from J, with 13 bases in between. The length of the CDR3 is 16 residues. Germline V gives CDR1 MNHEY, CDR2 SVGAGI. This CDR3 is CASSYLHVMGSYEQYF. The CDR3 DNA follows: TGTGCCAGCAGTTACTTGCATGTTATGGGCTCCTACGAGCAGTACTTC.

This clonotype was seen at least ten times. This sequence joins TRBV5-1 and TRBJ2-7, with D perhaps being TRBD1 or TRBD2 (5 bases each). The V end was cut by 2 bases, the J end by 3 bases, with 18 bases between. In germline, CDR1 is SGHRS, CDR2 YFSETQ. The CDR3 is 16 amino acids. CDR3 nucleotides: TGCGCCAGCAGCTTAGACTGGGACCACTTTAACTACGAGCAGTACTTC. Protein sequence: CASSLDWDHFNYEQYF.

This chain connects TRBV18 to TRBJ2-6, with D uncertain. This CDR3 spans 14 amino acids. Trimming stripped 5 bases from V and 2 bases from J, with 7 bases between. Per the germline V gene, CDR1 is KGHSH and CDR2 is LQKENI. CDR3 DNA: TGTGCCAGCTCAGATGAAACTGGGGCCAACGTCCTGACTTTC. This sequence encodes CASSDETGANVLTF. The full variable domain, its missing parts supplied by reference TRBV18 and TRBJ2-6, is NAGVMQNPRHLVRRRGQEARLRCSPMKGHSHVYWYRQLPEEGLKFMVYLQKENIIDESGMPKERFSAEFPKEGPSILRIQQVVRGDSAAYFCASSDETGANVLTFGAGSRLTVL.

This clonotype showed up many times. This chain uses TRBV12-3 or TRBV12-4 with TRBJ1-6; D remains ambiguous. Between the trimmed V and J ends, which lost 5 bases and 15 bases, there was a span of 11 bases. This CDR3 is built from 11 residues. CDR3: CASSRTSNLHF. CDR3 in DNA: TGTGCCAGCAGTCGGACCTCGAACCTCCACTTT.